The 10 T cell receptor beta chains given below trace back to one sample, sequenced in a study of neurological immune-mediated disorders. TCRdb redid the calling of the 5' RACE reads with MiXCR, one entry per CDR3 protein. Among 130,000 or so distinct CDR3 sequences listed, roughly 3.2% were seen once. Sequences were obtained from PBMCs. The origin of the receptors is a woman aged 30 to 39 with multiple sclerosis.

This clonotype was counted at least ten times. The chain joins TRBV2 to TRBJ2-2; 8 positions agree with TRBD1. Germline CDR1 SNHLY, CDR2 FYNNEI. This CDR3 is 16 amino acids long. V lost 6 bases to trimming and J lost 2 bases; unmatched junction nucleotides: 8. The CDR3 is CASRKSRGQNTGELFF. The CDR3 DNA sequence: TGTGCCAGCAGAAAGAGCAGGGGGCAAAACACCGGGGAGCTGTTTTTT.

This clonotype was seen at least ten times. CDR3: CASSGTLPGQGPNTEAFF. Written as DNA, the CDR3 is TGCGCCAGCAGCGGAACTTTGCCGGGACAGGGACCCAACACTGAAGCTTTCTTT. This rearrangement joins TRBV5-1 to TRBJ1-1; 9 bases fit TRBD1. Trimming at V came to 4 bases and at J to 2 bases, leaving 15 bases not matched to a gene. This CDR3 region has 18 residues. Germline CDR1 SGHRS, CDR2 YFSETQ.

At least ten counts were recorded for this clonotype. The CDR3 sequence: CASIPGGTSTDKYQETQYF. The CDR3 DNA follows: TGCGCCAGCATCCCGGGGGGGACTAGCACAGATAAGTACCAAGAGACCCAGTACTTC. The gene calls are TRBV10-2 and TRBJ2-5, with 9 bases identical to TRBD2. CDR3 length equals 19 residues. V shed 7 bases and J 0 bases; nucleotides not matched to a gene: 18. In germline, CDR1 is WSHSY, CDR2 SAAADI.

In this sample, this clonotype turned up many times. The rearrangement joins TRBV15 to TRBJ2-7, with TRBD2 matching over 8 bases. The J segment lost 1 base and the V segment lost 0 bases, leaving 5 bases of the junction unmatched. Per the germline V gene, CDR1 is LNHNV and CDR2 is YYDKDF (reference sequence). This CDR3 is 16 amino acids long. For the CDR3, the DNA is TGTGCCACCAGCAGAGATTCGGCGGGAGGTTCCTACGAGCAGTACTTC. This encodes CATSRDSAGGSYEQYF.

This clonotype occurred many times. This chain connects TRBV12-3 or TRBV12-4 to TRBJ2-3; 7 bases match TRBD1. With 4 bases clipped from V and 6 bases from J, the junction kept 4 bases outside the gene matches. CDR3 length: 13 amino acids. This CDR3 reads CASSWGTADTQYF. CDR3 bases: TGTGCCAGCAGTTGGGGGACAGCCGATACGCAGTATTTT.

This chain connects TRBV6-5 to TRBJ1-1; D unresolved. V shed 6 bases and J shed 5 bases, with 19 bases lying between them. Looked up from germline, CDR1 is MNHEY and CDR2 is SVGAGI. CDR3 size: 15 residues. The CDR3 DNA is TGTGCCAGCAGCTCCCCGGGGAGGCGCGGGACTGAAGCTTTCTTT. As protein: CASSSPGRRGTEAFF.

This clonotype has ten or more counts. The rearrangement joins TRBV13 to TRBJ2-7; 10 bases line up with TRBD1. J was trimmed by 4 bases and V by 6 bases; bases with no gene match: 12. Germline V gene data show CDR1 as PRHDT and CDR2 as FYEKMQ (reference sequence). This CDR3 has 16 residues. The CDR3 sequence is CASSRSRDRGGYEQYF. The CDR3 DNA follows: TGTGCCAGCAGTCGATCCCGGGACAGGGGAGGTTACGAGCAGTACTTC. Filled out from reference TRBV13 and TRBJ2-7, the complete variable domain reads AAGVIQSPRHLIKEKRETATLKCYPIPRHDTVYWYQQGPGQDPQFLISFYEKMQSDKGSIPDRFSAQQFSDYHSELNMSSLELGDSALYFCASSRSRDRGGYEQYFGPGTRLTVT.

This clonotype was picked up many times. The CDR3 is CASSFLSQAHYGYTF. The CDR3 DNA sequence: TGTGCCAGCAGTTTTTTAAGTCAGGCTCACTATGGCTACACCTTC. The chain has TRBV12-3 or TRBV12-4 and TRBJ1-2; D remains ambiguous. Trimming pared 3 bases from V and 3 bases from J, leaving 14 bases between. The CDR3 length is 15 residues.

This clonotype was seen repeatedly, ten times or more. CDR3 coding DNA: TGCAGTGCTAGAGATGGGTTGCGGGACAGTCTTAACTATGGCTACACCTTC. Protein sequence: CSARDGLRDSLNYGYTF. The rearrangement uses TRBV20-1 and TRBJ1-2; TRBD1 agrees at 7 bases. From germline, CDR1 is DFQATT and CDR2 SNEGSKA (reference sequence). The CDR3 is 17 amino acids. The junction had 11 bases not matched to a gene; V was cut back by 0 bases and J by 1 base.

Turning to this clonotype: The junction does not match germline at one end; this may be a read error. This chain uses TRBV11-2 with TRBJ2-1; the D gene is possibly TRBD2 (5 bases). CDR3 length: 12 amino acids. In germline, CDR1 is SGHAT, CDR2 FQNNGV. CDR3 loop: CDSSNAGGEQFF. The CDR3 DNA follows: TGTGACAGCAGCAACGCAGGCGGGGAGCAGTTCTTC.